Listed below are T cell receptor beta chains from one sample, sequenced in a study of cytomegalovirus exposure and HLA in healthy donors. The assay was immunoSEQ multiplex PCR, and TCRdb's table has in-frame clones only and misses some. The data hold 200,000 to 250,000 clones, with around 80% observed a single time. Sequencing was carried out using PBMCs. Receptors were obtained from a woman aged 55-69 years in good health and CMV-seropositive. Both conserved end residues are part of each CDR3. Each record gives: CDR3 protein, CDR3 DNA, D gene, clone size, J gene, V gene. A D gene is named only where the DNA matches it firmly. Size tells how often a clone was seen (once, few, many) or the class of an expanded clone, and some rows leave it out.

CDR3 protein: CASSPAGGADTQYF
CDR3 DNA: TGTGCCAGCAGCCCAGCAGGGGGAGCAGATACGCAGTATTTT
D gene: .
clone size: .
J gene: TRBJ2-3
V gene: TRBV12-1

CDR3 protein: CASSARLAQYTDTQYF
CDR3 DNA: TGTGCCAGCAGCGCAAGACTAGCGCAATACACAGATACGCAGTATTTT
D gene: TRBD2
clone size: .
J gene: TRBJ2-3
V gene: TRBV9

CDR3 protein: CASSPSGNEQFF
CDR3 DNA: TGTGCCAGCTCACCATCGGGAAATGAGCAGTTCTTC
D gene: .
clone size: .
J gene: TRBJ2-1
V gene: TRBV18

CDR3 protein: CASSLAGTGTGELFF
CDR3 DNA: TGTGCCAGCAGCTTGGCCGGGACAGGGACCGGGGAGCTGTTTTTT
D gene: TRBD1
clone size: .
J gene: TRBJ2-2
V gene: TRBV5-6

CDR3 protein: CSVEPQGRGSDTQYF
CDR3 DNA: TGCAGCGTTGAACCCCAGGGAAGGGGCTCAGATACGCAGTATTTT
D gene: .
clone size: .
J gene: TRBJ2-3
V gene: TRBV29-1

CDR3 protein: CAISETGSSYNEQFF
CDR3 DNA: TGTGCCATCAGTGAAACAGGGAGCTCCTACAATGAGCAGTTCTTC
D gene: .
clone size: .
J gene: TRBJ2-1
V gene: TRBV10-3

CDR3 protein: CAWNAQDRIQYF
CDR3 DNA: TGTGCCTGGAACGCCCAGGACAGAATTCAGTACTTC
D gene: .
clone size: .
J gene: TRBJ2-4
V gene: TRBV30

CDR3 protein: CASSQSGGAGDYGYTF
CDR3 DNA: TGCGCCAGCAGCCAATCGGGGGGGGCCGGGGACTATGGCTACACCTTC
D gene: .
clone size: .
J gene: TRBJ1-2
V gene: TRBV4-1

CDR3 protein: CASSPDGSYGYTF
CDR3 DNA: TGTGCCAGCTCACCGGATGGGAGCTATGGCTACACCTTC
D gene: .
clone size: .
J gene: TRBJ1-2
V gene: TRBV18

CDR3 protein: CASSFSGSPLHF
CDR3 DNA: TGTGCCAGCAGCTTTAGCGGGTCACCCCTCCACTTT
D gene: .
clone size: once
J gene: TRBJ1-6
V gene: TRBV5-5

CDR3 protein: CASSEGRGASYEQYF
CDR3 DNA: TGTGCCAGCAGCGAGGGTCGGGGGGCATCCTACGAGCAGTACTTC
D gene: .
clone size: .
J gene: TRBJ2-7
V gene: TRBV7-2

CDR3 protein: CASSLGLAGGYEQFF
CDR3 DNA: TGTGCCAGCAGCTTAGGACTAGCGGGGGGGTATGAGCAGTTCTTC
D gene: TRBD2
clone size: .
J gene: TRBJ2-1
V gene: TRBV11-3

CDR3 protein: CASTSGQYNEQFF
CDR3 DNA: TGTGCCAGCACCTCGGGACAGTACAATGAGCAGTTCTTC
D gene: TRBD1
clone size: .
J gene: TRBJ2-1
V gene: TRBV7-9

CDR3 protein: CASSLGTNYNEQFF
CDR3 DNA: TGTGCCAGCAGCTTGGGGACTAACTACAATGAGCAGTTCTTC
D gene: .
clone size: .
J gene: TRBJ2-1
V gene: TRBV5-4

CDR3 protein: CASSARRGWETYKTSYEQYF
CDR3 DNA: TGTGCCAGCAGCGCGAGGAGGGGTTGGGAAACTTACAAAACCTCCTACGAGCAGTACTTC
D gene: .
clone size: .
J gene: TRBJ2-7
V gene: TRBV7-8

CDR3 protein: CASSVDRGHYEQYF
CDR3 DNA: TGCGCCAGCAGCGTGGACAGGGGGCACTACGAGCAGTACTTC
D gene: TRBD1
clone size: .
J gene: TRBJ2-7
V gene: TRBV5-1

CDR3 protein: CASSRTGITDTQYF
CDR3 DNA: TGTGCCAGCAGTCGGACAGGGATCACAGATACGCAGTATTTT
D gene: TRBD1
clone size: once
J gene: TRBJ2-3
V gene: TRBV2

CDR3 protein: CASSIEYEQYF
CDR3 DNA: TGTGCCAGCAGCATAGAGTACGAGCAGTACTTC
D gene: .
clone size: .
J gene: TRBJ2-7
V gene: TRBV5-4

CDR3 protein: CASSLTGGGDAKNIQYF
CDR3 DNA: TGTGCCAGCAGCTTGACAGGCGGGGGGGATGCCAAAAACATTCAGTACTTC
D gene: TRBD2
clone size: .
J gene: TRBJ2-4
V gene: TRBV5-4

CDR3 protein: CASSLVRQGVGYTF
CDR3 DNA: TGTGCCAGCAGCTTAGTGCGGCAGGGTGTTGGCTACACCTTC
D gene: .
clone size: once
J gene: TRBJ1-2
V gene: TRBV7-2

CDR3 protein: CASSLLTGSDTGELFF
CDR3 DNA: TGCGCCAGCAGCTTGCTGACAGGGTCAGACACCGGGGAGCTGTTTTTT
D gene: TRBD1
clone size: .
J gene: TRBJ2-2
V gene: TRBV5-1

CDR3 protein: CASQGPGGEKLFF
CDR3 DNA: TGTGCCAGCCAAGGTCCGGGGGGTGAAAAACTGTTTTTT
D gene: .
clone size: few
J gene: TRBJ1-4
V gene: TRBV19

CDR3 protein: CASKRGLNEKLFF
CDR3 DNA: TGTGCCAGCAAGCGAGGGCTTAATGAAAAACTGTTTTTT
D gene: .
clone size: .
J gene: TRBJ1-4
V gene: TRBV6-5

CDR3 protein: CASSLTGTAYGYTF
CDR3 DNA: TGTGCCAGCAGCCTTACAGGGACGGCCTATGGCTACACCTTC
D gene: .
clone size: .
J gene: TRBJ1-2
V gene: TRBV7-9

CDR3 protein: CASSLRSGGADTQYF
CDR3 DNA: TGCGCCAGCAGCTTACGAAGCGGGGGGGCAGATACGCAGTATTTT
D gene: TRBD2
clone size: .
J gene: TRBJ2-3
V gene: TRBV5-1

CDR3 protein: CASSLRLGQGYGYTF
CDR3 DNA: TGTGCCAGCAGCCTTCGCTTGGGACAGGGGTATGGCTACACCTTC
D gene: TRBD1
clone size: .
J gene: TRBJ1-2
V gene: TRBV6-5

CDR3 protein: CASSSTGSVGDTQYF
CDR3 DNA: TGCGCCAGCAGCTCGACAGGGTCTGTAGGAGATACGCAGTATTTT
D gene: TRBD1
clone size: once
J gene: TRBJ2-3
V gene: TRBV5-1

CDR3 protein: CASRPGTGAPNTEAFF
CDR3 DNA: TGTGCCAGCAGACCCGGGACAGGGGCCCCGAACACTGAAGCTTTCTTT
D gene: TRBD1
clone size: .
J gene: TRBJ1-1
V gene: TRBV28

CDR3 protein: CATLSDSYGYTF
CDR3 DNA: TGTGCCACCCTATCGGACAGCTATGGCTACACCTTC
D gene: .
clone size: .
J gene: TRBJ1-2
V gene: TRBV10-3

CDR3 protein: CVRSPTYSGASYEQYF
CDR3 DNA: TGTGTCAGAAGCCCTACCTACTCAGGGGCATCCTACGAGCAGTACTTC
D gene: .
clone size: .
J gene: TRBJ2-7
V gene: TRBV7-5

CDR3 protein: CASSSDRGQPQHF
CDR3 DNA: TGTGCCAGCAGCTCCGACAGGGGTCAGCCCCAGCATTTT
D gene: TRBD1
clone size: .
J gene: TRBJ1-5
V gene: TRBV11-1

CDR3 protein: CASSEKGQASGNTIYF
CDR3 DNA: TGTGCCAGCAGTGAGAAAGGACAGGCTTCTGGAAACACCATATATTTT
D gene: TRBD1
clone size: .
J gene: TRBJ1-3
V gene: TRBV25-1

CDR3 protein: CASSLTDSYNSPLHF
CDR3 DNA: TGTGCCAGCAGCTTAACAGACTCCTATAATTCACCCCTCCACTTT
D gene: .
clone size: once
J gene: TRBJ1-6
V gene: TRBV7-9

CDR3 protein: CASPQENTDTQYF
CDR3 DNA: TGTGCCAGCCCACAGGAAAACACAGATACGCAGTATTTT
D gene: .
clone size: .
J gene: TRBJ2-3
V gene: TRBV6-1

CDR3 protein: CASSSQGLTEAFF
CDR3 DNA: TGTGCCAGTAGTTCCCAGGGTCTCACTGAAGCTTTCTTT
D gene: .
clone size: .
J gene: TRBJ1-1
V gene: TRBV19

CDR3 protein: CASSQRERLGGFF
CDR3 DNA: TGTGCCAGCAGTCAGAGGGAGCGGCTCGGGGGATTCTTC
D gene: .
clone size: once
J gene: TRBJ2-1
V gene: TRBV6-1

CDR3 protein: CASSYLMGGYTEAFF
CDR3 DNA: TGCGCCAGCAGCTATTTGATGGGGGGTTACACTGAAGCTTTCTTT
D gene: .
clone size: once
J gene: TRBJ1-1
V gene: TRBV5-1

CDR3 protein: CASRAWGSTDTQYF
CDR3 DNA: TGTGCCAGCCGGGCGTGGGGCAGCACAGATACGCAGTATTTT
D gene: .
clone size: once
J gene: TRBJ2-3
V gene: TRBV6-1

CDR3 protein: CASSGGQGNGYTF
CDR3 DNA: TGCGCCAGCAGTGGGGGACAGGGGAATGGCTACACCTTC
D gene: TRBD1
clone size: .
J gene: TRBJ1-2
V gene: TRBV10-2

CDR3 protein: CASSLKGLGETQYF
CDR3 DNA: TGTGCCAGCAGCTTAAAGGGACTAGGGGAGACCCAGTACTTC
D gene: TRBD2
clone size: .
J gene: TRBJ2-5
V gene: TRBV5-4

CDR3 protein: CATSVYLNTEAFF
CDR3 DNA: TGTGCCACCAGTGTATATTTGAACACTGAAGCTTTCTTT
D gene: .
clone size: .
J gene: TRBJ1-1
V gene: TRBV15

CDR3 protein: CASRRSGGAYNEQFF
CDR3 DNA: TGTGCCAGCAGACGGAGCGGGGGTGCCTACAATGAGCAGTTCTTC
D gene: TRBD2
clone size: few
J gene: TRBJ2-1
V gene: TRBV6-6

CDR3 protein: CASREGQPDGYTF
CDR3 DNA: TGCGCCAGCCGCGAGGGTCAACCAGATGGCTACACCTTC
D gene: .
clone size: once
J gene: TRBJ1-2
V gene: TRBV5-1

CDR3 protein: CASSHASGRGSYNEQFF
CDR3 DNA: TGTGCCAGCAGCCACGCAAGCGGGAGAGGTTCCTACAATGAGCAGTTCTTC
D gene: TRBD2
clone size: .
J gene: TRBJ2-1
V gene: TRBV7-9

CDR3 protein: CASSSGGTGGTEAFF
CDR3 DNA: TGTGCCAGCAGCTCGGGGGGGACAGGGGGCACTGAAGCTTTCTTT
D gene: TRBD1
clone size: .
J gene: TRBJ1-1
V gene: TRBV7-2

CDR3 protein: CASSPWDSLAGGTEAFF
CDR3 DNA: TGTGCCAGCTCACCGTGGGACAGCCTCGCAGGGGGGACTGAAGCTTTCTTT
D gene: TRBD1
clone size: .
J gene: TRBJ1-1
V gene: TRBV18

CDR3 protein: CASSLYEQYF
CDR3 DNA: TGTGCCAGCAGTCTATACGAGCAGTACTTC
D gene: .
clone size: .
J gene: TRBJ2-7
V gene: TRBV28

CDR3 protein: CASSSALRNEQFF
CDR3 DNA: TGTGCCAGCAGCTCCGCTCTGCGCAATGAGCAGTTCTTC
D gene: .
clone size: .
J gene: TRBJ2-1
V gene: TRBV11-3

CDR3 protein: CASSPQGAGTEAFF
CDR3 DNA: TGTGCCAGCAGCCCACAGGGGGCGGGGACTGAAGCTTTCTTT
D gene: TRBD1
clone size: .
J gene: TRBJ1-1
V gene: TRBV5-4

CDR3 protein: CASSYLGEGWVGYTF
CDR3 DNA: TGTGCCAGCAGTTACCTAGGGGAGGGTTGGGTGGGCTACACCTTC
D gene: .
clone size: .
J gene: TRBJ1-2
V gene: TRBV6-5

CDR3 protein: CASSEGAGGPSSYNEQFF
CDR3 DNA: TGTGCCAGCAGTGAAGGGGCGGGAGGTCCCAGCTCCTACAATGAGCAGTTCTTC
D gene: TRBD2
clone size: .
J gene: TRBJ2-1
V gene: TRBV2

CDR3 protein: CASSPQENRRVGGYTF
CDR3 DNA: TGTGCCAGCTCACCACAGGAAAACAGACGCGTGGGTGGCTACACCTTC
D gene: .
clone size: few
J gene: TRBJ1-2
V gene: TRBV18

CDR3 protein: CASRGAYEQYF
CDR3 DNA: TGTGCCAGTCGGGGGGCCTACGAGCAGTACTTC
D gene: TRBD2
clone size: few
J gene: TRBJ2-7
V gene: TRBV27

CDR3 protein: CASSVIPGQSYEQYF
CDR3 DNA: TGTGCCAGCAGCGTCATACCGGGACAGTCCTACGAGCAGTACTTC
D gene: TRBD1
clone size: few
J gene: TRBJ2-7
V gene: TRBV11-2

CDR3 protein: CASSLDGQSTDTQYF
CDR3 DNA: TGCGCCAGCAGCTTGGATGGACAGAGCACAGATACGCAGTATTTT
D gene: .
clone size: .
J gene: TRBJ2-3
V gene: TRBV5-1

CDR3 protein: CAWSGSGGSTDTQYF
CDR3 DNA: TGTGCCTGGAGTGGAAGCGGGGGCAGCACAGATACGCAGTATTTT
D gene: TRBD2
clone size: .
J gene: TRBJ2-3
V gene: TRBV30

CDR3 protein: CASSLLGLTGELFF
CDR3 DNA: TGCGCCAGCAGCTTGCTTGGGCTCACCGGGGAGCTGTTTTTT
D gene: .
clone size: .
J gene: TRBJ2-2
V gene: TRBV5-1

CDR3 protein: CASSLVVGATTDTQYF
CDR3 DNA: TGCGCCAGCAGCTTGGTTGTAGGGGCGACGACAGATACGCAGTATTTT
D gene: .
clone size: .
J gene: TRBJ2-3
V gene: TRBV5-1

CDR3 protein: CASSSRETSYTDTQYF
CDR3 DNA: TGCGCCAGCAGCTCGAGGGAGACCTCTTACACAGATACGCAGTATTTT
D gene: .
clone size: .
J gene: TRBJ2-3
V gene: TRBV5-1

CDR3 protein: CASSAYRGLEAFF
CDR3 DNA: TGTGCCAGCAGTGCCTACAGGGGGCTGGAAGCTTTCTTT
D gene: TRBD1
clone size: .
J gene: TRBJ1-1
V gene: TRBV27